This TCR beta chain was found in a study of blood T cell repertoires in COVID-19. Turning to the study itself: Specimens from acute and convalescent COVID-19 originated in the United States, Italy and Spain. From T cells, B-cell-depleted T cells, or PBMCs came the material, which was cDNA or gDNA.

In the original analysis: Amplified reference gene primers provided the basis for estimating nucleated cell counts. Assay used: immunoSEQ multiplex PCR; TCRdb lists only in-frame clones, some missing. That table supplies the V and J calls and clone size; D and trimming were determined from the DNA. The table has tens of thousands of clones, around nine tenths seen once. V trimming: 2 bases; J trimming: 0 bases; junction bases outside the gene matches: 3. CDR1 and CDR2 from the germline V gene are GTSNPN and SVGIG (reference sequence). The CDR3 runs to 14 residues. The clonotype comes from a human donor in a cohort sampled during active COVID-19. This rearrangement joins TRBV30 to TRBJ2-7, with TRBD1 matching 8 bases. The specimen sequenced was peripheral blood. As DNA, the CDR3 is TGTGCCTGGAGTCACACAGGGGGCTCCTACGAGCAGTACTTC. Translating gives CAWSHTGGSYEQYF.